Below, one T cell receptor beta chain is given with its context. Its antigen is as yet unknown. Researchers used genomic DNA as the template to profile TCR beta VDJ and CDR3. TCRdb used MiXCR to reprocess the reads, holding one entry per CDR3 protein. Among about 110,000 distinct CDR3 sequences listed, around half were seen once. The data are from a study of CD8+CD57+ T cells in acquired aplastic anemia. Looking at the study overall: The sorted CD4+ and CD8+ cells yielded an average around 3.2 ug of DNA. The average read count for CD4+ cells in healthy donors was about 10 million. Study results and limitations: Patients and controls shared approximately 30 CD8+ CDR3 sequences, highly expressed in patients. No significant difference in CD8+ Simpson's diversity was found between patients and controls.

The CDR3 spans 14 residues. In germline, CDR1 is SNHLY, CDR2 FYNNEI. J gave up 3 bases and V 6 bases, and 8 bases lay outside the gene matches. Input material: sorted CD4+, CD8+, or CD8+CD57+ T cells (not recorded which) from PBMCs. The receptor was isolated from a human donor in good health, serving as a control. The chain links TRBV2 to TRBJ2-7, with 7 bases aligning to TRBD1. The DNA for the CDR3 is TGTGCCAGCAGAGGACAGGCCGCCGGCTACGAGCAGTACTTC. Protein sequence: CASRGQAAGYEQYF.